This T cell receptor (beta chain) was found in a study of blood T cell repertoires in COVID-19. The wider study: Samples of COVID-19 (acute and convalescent) were obtained from the United States, Italy and Spain. In each case, the material was cDNA or gDNA derived from T cells, B-cell-depleted T cells, or PBMCs.

Per the original methods: Amplifying reference gene primers gave estimates of nucleated cell counts. This table comes from immunoSEQ multiplex PCR, and its TCRdb copy is limited to in-frame clones, with some not included. V, J and clone size are those of that table, while D and trimming were read from the DNA. Here the sample spans around 190,000 clones, roughly nine tenths being singletons. The TCR comes from a man in his 70s with active or convalescent COVID-19. The sequenced sample was peripheral blood.

CDR3 in amino acids: CASSEDNRVNGSPLHF. The CDR3 coding sequence is TGTGCCAGCAGTGAAGATAACAGGGTTAATGGTTCACCCCTCCACTTT. The chain uses TRBV2 and TRBJ1-6; D possibly corresponds to TRBD1 (6 bases). The CDR3 spans 16 residues. The germline V gene has CDR1 SNHLY and CDR2 FYNNEI. V was cut by 1 base and J by 9 bases, with 16 bases left in between.